The sequence of this T cell receptor (beta chain) was determined in a study of breast tumors, draining lymph nodes, adjacent tissues. Study-wide points: Data fit most tumor T cells coming from lymph node, expanding in tumor. Tumor TCR diversity was below lymph nodes but above nontumor tissue. Tumor T cell lymph node origin was a supported hypothesis, not proven.

This CDR3 region has 15 residues. V was clipped by 5 bases and J by 5 bases; unmatched bases: 14. Germline-derived CDR1 and CDR2 are DFQATT and SNEGSKA (reference sequence). TCRdb re-analysed the multiplex PCR reads in MiXCR, keeping a single row per CDR3 protein. The data show more than 80,000 distinct CDR3 sequences, more than 25% seen once. This clonotype was counted at least ten times. Its specificity is unknown. This sequence may be a read error, since a much larger clone differs from it by one base. The lymph nodes were axillary draining lymph nodes from breast cancer patients. This receptor was taken from a female donor with breast cancer. Some clones in this sample may be carry-over from other donors' samples. The chain recombines TRBV20-1 with TRBJ2-7, with 8 bases matching TRBD2. Sequencing was carried out using axillary lymph node tissue. The CDR3 is CSAWGLVAAPNEQYF. In DNA, the CDR3 is TGCAGTGCTTGGGGACTAGTAGCGGCACCAAACGAGCAGTACTTC.